This T cell receptor beta chain was observed in a study of blood T cell repertoires in COVID-19. Turning to the study itself: Italy, Spain and the United States were the sources of the convalescent and acute COVID-19 samples. The analysed material was cDNA or gDNA that came from T cells, B-cell-depleted T cells, or PBMCs.

CDR1 and CDR2 (germline): GTSNPN, SVGIG (reference sequence). The CDR3 spans 13 residues. V shed 3 bases and J shed 2 bases, with 8 bases lying between them. As handled by the study authors: Estimated nucleated cell counts came from reference gene primer amplification. Produced via immunoSEQ multiplex PCR; TCRdb's table is partial and in-frame only. V, J and clone size were drawn from that table, and D and trimming were deduced from the DNA. The repertoire holds roughly 120,000 clones, with approximately 80% as singletons. The receptor comes from a woman between 70 and 85 years old with acute or convalescent COVID-19. The chain couples TRBV30 to TRBJ1-5; D not resolved. The sample taken for sequencing was peripheral blood. The CDR3 protein is CAWSNEGNQPQHF. The CDR3, as DNA: TGTGCCTGGAGCAACGAGGGCAATCAGCCCCAGCATTTT.